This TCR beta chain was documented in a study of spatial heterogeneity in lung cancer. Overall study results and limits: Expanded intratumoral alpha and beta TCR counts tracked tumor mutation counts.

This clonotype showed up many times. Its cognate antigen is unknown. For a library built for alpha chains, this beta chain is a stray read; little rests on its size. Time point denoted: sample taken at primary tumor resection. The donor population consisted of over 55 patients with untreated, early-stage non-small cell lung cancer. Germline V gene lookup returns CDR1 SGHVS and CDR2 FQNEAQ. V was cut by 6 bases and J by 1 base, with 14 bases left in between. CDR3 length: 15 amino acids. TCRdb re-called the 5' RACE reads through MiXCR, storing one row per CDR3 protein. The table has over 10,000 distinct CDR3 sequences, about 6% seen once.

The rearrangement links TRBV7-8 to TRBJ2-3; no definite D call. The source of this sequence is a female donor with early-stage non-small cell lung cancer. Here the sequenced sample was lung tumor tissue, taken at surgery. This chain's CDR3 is CASSLTYQGTDTQYF. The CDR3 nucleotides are TGTGCCAGCAGTCTTACCTACCAGGGCACAGATACGCAGTATTTT.